This T cell receptor (beta chain) was found in a study of T cell responses to AZD1222 COVID-19 vaccine. Study-wide background: Pooled in the analysis were second doses at about 4 or about 12 weeks.

Only in-frame clones appear in the TCRdb table, and some are missing; sequencing was by immunoSEQ multiplex PCR. The table has around 72,000 clones, 82% seen once. Study conclusions and caveats: Distributed over spike, vaccine-associated CD4 TCRs predominated at 160-218 and 743-854. Scientists sampled the repertoires only once the peak T cell response had passed. A mostly white British donor set with more females was recruited, and clonal diversity was possibly underestimated.

Notes on this clone: Its antigen is not known.

The clonotype originates from an adult in good health. The input for sequencing was peripheral blood, taken on day 0 of AZD1222 vaccination.

CDR3 in DNA: TGTGCCAGCAGCGCCCGGGACAGGGGGGCCTACGAGCAGTACTTC. This codes for CASSARDRGAYEQYF. This chain links TRBV7-2 with TRBJ2-7; 11 bases agree with TRBD1. The CDR3 spans 15 residues. Per germline, CDR1 SGHTA and CDR2 FQGNSA. V dropped 5 bases and J dropped 2; count of bases not matched to a gene: 5.